These 4 T cell receptor beta chains were sequenced from one sample in a study of cytomegalovirus exposure and HLA in healthy donors. 13 Jbeta primers and 60 Vbeta primers were used for the PCR. TCRdb's copy holds only in-frame clones and misses some; the assay was immunoSEQ multiplex PCR. The table lists roughly 200,000 clones, 77% of them singletons. Source material: PBMCs. Receptors originate from a woman in her sixties in good health and CMV-seropositive.

The chain has TRBV7-7 and TRBJ2-2, with D unresolved. The CDR3 spans 12 residues. Germline loops: CDR1 SSHAT, CDR2 FNYEAQ (reference sequence). Trimming cost V 4 bases and J 4 bases, with 4 bases left between them. The chain's CDR3 is CASSSRTGELFF. The CDR3 coding sequence is TGTGCCAGCAGCTCCCGCACCGGGGAGCTGTTTTTT.

Note on this clone: A junction boundary mismatches the germline segment, possibly from a read error. V gene TRBV7-2 combines with J gene TRBJ1-6; no firm D call. The CDR3 has 13 amino acids. Germline V gives CDR1 SGHTA, CDR2 FQGNSA. DNA for the CDR3: TGTGCCAGCAGCCCGATGCGGTCGCTCAACCTCGACTTT. Translating it yields CASSPMRSLNLDF.

This chain links TRBV30 with TRBJ1-2; D not resolved. This CDR3 is 14 amino acids long. Germline V gene sequence: CDR1 GTSNPN, CDR2 SVGIG (reference sequence). Trimming removed 0 bases from V and 2 bases from J, with 10 bases in between. The CDR3 region has the DNA TGTGCCTGGAGTGTCAAGGACTTGAACTATGGCTACACCTTC. The encoded protein is CAWSVKDLNYGYTF.

The chain employs TRBV9 and TRBJ2-1; TRBD2 is a possible D gene (5 bases). Germline V CDR1 and CDR2: SGDLS, YYNGEE. The CDR3 contains 17 residues. Trimming left V 3 bases short and J 0 bases short, with 16 bases between. The CDR3 region has the DNA TGTGCCAGCAGCGAGATCGGGGTATCTAGCTCCTACAATGAGCAGTTCTTC. Residues: CASSEIGVSSSYNEQFF.